One T cell receptor beta chain is described in this entry. Its antigen specificity is not known. No base quality values were provided; no much bigger clone lies one nucleotide off. The record originates from a study of response to subunit inactivated influenza vaccine (dated by TCRdb to the late 2010s). In terms of the full investigation: Deep quantitative T cell receptor repertoire profiling was used in the study to track responses to a trivalent subunit inactivated influenza vaccine. Study-level results and caveats: It was suggested by the authors that each seasonal influenza vaccination may recruit only a limited number of new T cells.

Receptors were amplified or captured by RT-PCR. The run used an Illumina HiSeq 2500. The public sequencing data were trimmed at Q25 with fastp and processed into clonotypes with MiXCR by TCRdb, which kept only in-frame beta chains. Merged by CDR3 protein, the rows form single entries marked with the most common genes and DNA. The sample has about 800,000 distinct CDR3 sequences on record, 21% of them singletons. About 10% of the sample comes from the top ten. CDR1 MNHEY and CDR2 SVGAGI are derived from the germline V gene. From its cysteine to its phenylalanine, the CDR3 spans 15 amino acids. The sequence is cut down to CDR3 DNA, 45 bases in frame from base 1. The germline ends are 14 bases apart after V is trimmed by 0 bases and J by 5 bases.

The input for sequencing was PBMCs from blood, taken less than 6 days after vaccination. This receptor was obtained from a man in his forties or fifties who received an inactivated influenza vaccine. Donor details come from another sample of the same person, matched by shared clones. The chain links TRBV6-5 with TRBJ2-7; no D gene is confidently identified. The nucleotides read TGTGCCAGCAGTTACTCTGACATTTTGCGACACGAGCAGTACTTC. Translated, it gives CASSYSDILRHEQYF.